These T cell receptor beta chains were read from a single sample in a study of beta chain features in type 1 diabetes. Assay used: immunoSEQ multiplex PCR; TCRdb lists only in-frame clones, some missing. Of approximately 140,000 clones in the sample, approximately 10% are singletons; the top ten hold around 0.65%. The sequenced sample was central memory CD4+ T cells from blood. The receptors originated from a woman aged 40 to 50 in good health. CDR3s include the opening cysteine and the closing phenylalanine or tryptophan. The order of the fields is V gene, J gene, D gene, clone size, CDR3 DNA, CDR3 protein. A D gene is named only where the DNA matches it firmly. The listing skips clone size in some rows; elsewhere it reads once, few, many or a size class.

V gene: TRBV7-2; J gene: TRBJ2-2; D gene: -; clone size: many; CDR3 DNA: TGTGCCAGCAGCGAGTATACCGGGGAGCTGTTTTTT; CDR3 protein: CASSEYTGELFF
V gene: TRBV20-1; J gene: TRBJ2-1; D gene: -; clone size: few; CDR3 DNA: TGCAGTGCCGGGGGTTACAATGAGCAGTTCTTC; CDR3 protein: CSAGGYNEQFF
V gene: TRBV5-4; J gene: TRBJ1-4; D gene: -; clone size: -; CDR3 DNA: TGTGCCAGCAGCCCGGACAGTCGTAATGAAAAACTGTTTTTT; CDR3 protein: CASSPDSRNEKLFF
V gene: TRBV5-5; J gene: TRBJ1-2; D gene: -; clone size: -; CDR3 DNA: TGTGCCAGCAGCTTGGACAGGGTAGTGGGCTACACCTTC; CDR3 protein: CASSLDRVVGYTF
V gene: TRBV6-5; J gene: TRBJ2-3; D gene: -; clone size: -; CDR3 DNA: TGTGCCAGCAGGACCCCCGGCGGATTCACAGATACGCAGTATTTT; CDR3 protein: CASRTPGGFTDTQYF
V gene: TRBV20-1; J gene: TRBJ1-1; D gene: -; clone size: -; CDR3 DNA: TGCAGTCCCATACAGAACACTGAAGCTTTCTTT; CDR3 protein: CSPIQNTEAFF
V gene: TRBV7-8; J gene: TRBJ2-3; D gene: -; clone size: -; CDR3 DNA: TGTGCCAGCAGCTTAAGTGGGGGCCGGGATACGCAGTATTTT; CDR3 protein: CASSLSGGRDTQYF
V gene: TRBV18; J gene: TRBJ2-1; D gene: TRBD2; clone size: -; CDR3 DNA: TGTGCCAGCTCACCTTCTAGCGGGGGGTCGGGCAATGAGCAGTTCTTC; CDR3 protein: CASSPSSGGSGNEQFF
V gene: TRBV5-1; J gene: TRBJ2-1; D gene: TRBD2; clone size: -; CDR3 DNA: TGCGCCAGCAGCGCCGGGACTAGCGGGGGTTACAATGAGCAGTTCTTC; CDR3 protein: CASSAGTSGGYNEQFF
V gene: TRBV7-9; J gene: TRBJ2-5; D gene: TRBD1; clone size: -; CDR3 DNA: TGTGCCAGCAGTGCGACAGGGCTTCTGGAGACCCAGTACTTC; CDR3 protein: CASSATGLLETQYF
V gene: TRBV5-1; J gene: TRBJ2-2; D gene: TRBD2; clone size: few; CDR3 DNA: TGCGCCAGCAGCTTCTCTAGCGGGGGGAACACCGGGGAGCTGTTTTTT; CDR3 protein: CASSFSSGGNTGELFF
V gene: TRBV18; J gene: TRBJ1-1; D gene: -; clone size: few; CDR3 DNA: TGTGCCAGCTCACCTGGCCTGAACACTGAAGCTTTCTTT; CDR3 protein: CASSPGLNTEAFF
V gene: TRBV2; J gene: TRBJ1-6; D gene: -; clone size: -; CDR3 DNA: TGTGCCAGCAGTGAAAGGCAGGGTTTTTCACCCCTCCACTTT; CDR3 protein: CASSERQGFSPLHF
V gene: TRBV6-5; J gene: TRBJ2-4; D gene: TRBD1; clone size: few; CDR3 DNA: TGTGCCAGCAGTTACCGACAGGGCCCCAAAAACATTCAGTACTTC; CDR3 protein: CASSYRQGPKNIQYF
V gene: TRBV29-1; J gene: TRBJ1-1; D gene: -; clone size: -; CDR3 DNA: TGCAGCGTGGTCGGGAGGACTGAAGCTTTCTTT; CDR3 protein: CSVVGRTEAFF
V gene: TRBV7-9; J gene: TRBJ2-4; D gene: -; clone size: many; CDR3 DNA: TGTGCCAGCAGCTTAGGGGCCCCAGGGGCACGGAACATTCAGTACTTC; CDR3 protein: CASSLGAPGARNIQYF
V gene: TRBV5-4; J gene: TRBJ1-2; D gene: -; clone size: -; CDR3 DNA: TGTGCCAGCAGCTTGGAGCCAGGGAATTCTAACTATGGCTACACCTTC; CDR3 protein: CASSLEPGNSNYGYTF
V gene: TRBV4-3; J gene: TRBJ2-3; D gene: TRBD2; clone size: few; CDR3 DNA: TGCGCCAGCAGCCCGGGGGGGCCGGGAGATACGCAGTATTTT; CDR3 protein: CASSPGGPGDTQYF
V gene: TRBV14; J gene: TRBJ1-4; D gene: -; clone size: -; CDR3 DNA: TGTGCCAGCAGCTCCCCGAGGAATGAAAAACTGTTTTTT; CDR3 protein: CASSSPRNEKLFF
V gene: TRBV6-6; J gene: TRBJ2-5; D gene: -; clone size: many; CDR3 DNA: TGTGCCAGCAGTCCAGCGTCCGGGATCCAAGAGACCCAGTACTTC; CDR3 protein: CASSPASGIQETQYF
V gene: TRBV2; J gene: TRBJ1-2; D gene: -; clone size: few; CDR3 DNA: TGTGCCAGCGGAACAGGGACGACCTATGGCTACACCTTC; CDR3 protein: CASGTGTTYGYTF
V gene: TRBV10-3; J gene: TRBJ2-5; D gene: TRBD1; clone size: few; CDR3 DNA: TGTGCCATCAGGAGACAGGGGGCGCAAGAGACCCAGTACTTC; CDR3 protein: CAIRRQGAQETQYF
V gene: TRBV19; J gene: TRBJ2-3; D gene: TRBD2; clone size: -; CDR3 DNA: TGTGCCAGTAAACTAGCGGGGGGGTACACAGATACGCAGTATTTT; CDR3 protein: CASKLAGGYTDTQYF
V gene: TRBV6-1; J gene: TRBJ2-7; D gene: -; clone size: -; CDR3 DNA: TGTGCCAGCAGTGAACTCCCCCTAGCTCCCTACGAGCAGTACTTC; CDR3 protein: CASSELPLAPYEQYF
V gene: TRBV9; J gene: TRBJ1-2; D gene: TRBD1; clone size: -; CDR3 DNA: TGTGCCAGCAGCTTCACCGGGACAGTCTTGGGGGGCTACACCTTC; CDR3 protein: CASSFTGTVLGGYTF
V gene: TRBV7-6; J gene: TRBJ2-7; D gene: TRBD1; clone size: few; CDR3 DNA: TGTGCCAGCACAGGGGGCTCCTACGAGCAGTACTTC; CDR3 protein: CASTGGSYEQYF
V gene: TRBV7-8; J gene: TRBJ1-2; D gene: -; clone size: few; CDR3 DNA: TGTGCCAGCAGCCTAGGGGCAGGCCCCTTGGGCTATGGCTACACCTTC; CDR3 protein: CASSLGAGPLGYGYTF
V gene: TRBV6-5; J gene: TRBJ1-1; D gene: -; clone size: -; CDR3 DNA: TGTGCCAGCAGACAGGGACTAGGGTTCGAAGCTTTCTTT; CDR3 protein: CASRQGLGFEAFF
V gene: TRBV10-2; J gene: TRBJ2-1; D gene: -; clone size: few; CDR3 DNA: TGCGCCAGCAGGGAAACGAGGAACAGGGCGTCCCGTGGTGAGCAGTTCTTC; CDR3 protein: CASRETRNRASRGEQFF
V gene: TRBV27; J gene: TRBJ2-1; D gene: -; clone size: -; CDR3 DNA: TGTGCCAGCAGCCTTATGGGGGGATACAATGAGCAGTTCTTC; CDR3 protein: CASSLMGGYNEQFF
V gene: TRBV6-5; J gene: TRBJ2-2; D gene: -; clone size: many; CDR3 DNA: TGTGCCAGCAGGCCCACGGGGTTGGACACCGGGGAGCTGTTTTTT; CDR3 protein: CASRPTGLDTGELFF
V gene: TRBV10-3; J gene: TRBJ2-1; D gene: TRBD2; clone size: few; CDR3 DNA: TGTGCCACCTCGGCCGGGGGAGGGCTAGCGGGGGGAGATGAGCAGTTCTTC; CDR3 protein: CATSAGGGLAGGDEQFF
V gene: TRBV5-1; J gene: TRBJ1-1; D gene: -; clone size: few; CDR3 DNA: TGCGCCAGCAGCGCCCTGACAGGGAACACTGAAGCTTTCTTT; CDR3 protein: CASSALTGNTEAFF
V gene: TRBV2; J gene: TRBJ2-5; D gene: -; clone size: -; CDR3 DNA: TGTGCCAGCAGTGAAGCCAGGGGTCCGGCCGAGACCCAGTACTTC; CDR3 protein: CASSEARGPAETQYF
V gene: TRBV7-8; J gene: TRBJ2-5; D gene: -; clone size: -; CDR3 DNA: TGTGCCAGCTTCGAGGGGGGGGCCAGAGGGGAGGAGACCCAGTACTTC; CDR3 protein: CASFEGGARGEETQYF
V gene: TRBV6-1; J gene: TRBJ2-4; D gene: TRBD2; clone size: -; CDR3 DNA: TGTGCCAGCAGTGAAGGGGGCGGGGGATTGGGAGCCAAAAACATTCAGTACTTC; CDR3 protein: CASSEGGGGLGAKNIQYF
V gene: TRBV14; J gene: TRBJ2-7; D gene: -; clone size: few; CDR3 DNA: TGTGCCAGCAGCCAAGATCTAGGTGGCGAGCAGTACTTC; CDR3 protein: CASSQDLGGEQYF
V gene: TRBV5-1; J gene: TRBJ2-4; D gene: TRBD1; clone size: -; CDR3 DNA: TGCGCCAGCAGCTTGGGGACCCGTTCAGGGGGCTTAGAAAACATTCAGTACTTC; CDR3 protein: CASSLGTRSGGLENIQYF
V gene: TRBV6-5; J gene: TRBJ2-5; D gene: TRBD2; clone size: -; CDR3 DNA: TGTGCCGTCCGACTAGCGGGGGTTTTATTTGAGACCCAGTACTTC; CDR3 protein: CAVRLAGVLFETQYF
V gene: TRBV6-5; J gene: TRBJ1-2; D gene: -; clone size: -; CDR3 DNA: TGTGCCAGTAGGATAGGTGCAGGGGAAATGGGCTACACCTTC; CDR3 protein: CASRIGAGEMGYTF
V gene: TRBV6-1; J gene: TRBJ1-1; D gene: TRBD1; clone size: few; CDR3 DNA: TGTGCCAGCAGCCACGCCCGGACAGGCGGGACTGAAGCTTTCTTT; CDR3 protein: CASSHARTGGTEAFF
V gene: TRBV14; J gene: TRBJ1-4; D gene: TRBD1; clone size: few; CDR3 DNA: TGTGCCAGCAGCCAAACCTCGGGACAGGATGCAAATGAAAAACTGTTTTTT; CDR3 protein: CASSQTSGQDANEKLFF
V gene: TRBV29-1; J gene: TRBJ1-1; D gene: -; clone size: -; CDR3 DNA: TGCAGCGTTGAGACCAGGCCCCACACTGAAGCTTTCTTT; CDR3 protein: CSVETRPHTEAFF
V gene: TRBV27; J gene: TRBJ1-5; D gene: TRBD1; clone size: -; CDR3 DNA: TGTGCCAGCGGGACAGGGGTAACGCAGGATGATCAGCCCCAGCATTTT; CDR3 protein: CASGTGVTQDDQPQHF
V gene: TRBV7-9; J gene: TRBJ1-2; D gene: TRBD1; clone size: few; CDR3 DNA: TGTGCCAGCAGCTTTGGACAGGGGGCCGAGGGCTACACCTTC; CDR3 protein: CASSFGQGAEGYTF
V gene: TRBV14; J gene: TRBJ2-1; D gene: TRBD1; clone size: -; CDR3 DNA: TGTGCCAGCAGCCAAATACAAGGGGGCCCGCATGAGCAGTTCTTC; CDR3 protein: CASSQIQGGPHEQFF
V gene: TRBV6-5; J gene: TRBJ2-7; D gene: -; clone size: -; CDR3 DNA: TGTGCCAGCGGCTCGTACTACGAGCAGTACTTC; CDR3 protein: CASGSYYEQYF
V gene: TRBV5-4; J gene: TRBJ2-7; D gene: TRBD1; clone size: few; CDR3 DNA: TGTGCCAGCAGCCGACCGGGACAGGGGGCCTCCTACGAGCAGTACTTC; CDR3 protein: CASSRPGQGASYEQYF
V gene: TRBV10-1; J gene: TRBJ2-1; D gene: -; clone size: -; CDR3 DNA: TGCGCCAGCAGTGATAATTCAGGTTGGAACGATGAGCAGTTCTTC; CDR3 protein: CASSDNSGWNDEQFF
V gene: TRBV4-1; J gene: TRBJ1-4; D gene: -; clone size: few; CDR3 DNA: TGCGCCAGCAGCCAAGAAGCTGCAACTAATGAAAAACTGTTTTTT; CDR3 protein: CASSQEAATNEKLFF
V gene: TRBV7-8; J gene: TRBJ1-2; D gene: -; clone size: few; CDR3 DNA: TGTGCCACCGGGGGAGACGGATTTTCTAACTATGGCTACACCTTC; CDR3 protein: CATGGDGFSNYGYTF
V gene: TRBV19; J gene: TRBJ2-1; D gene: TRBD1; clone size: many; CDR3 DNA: TGTGCCAGTAGTGTGGACAGGGGTGCGTTCTCCTACAATGAGCAGTTCTTC; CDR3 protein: CASSVDRGAFSYNEQFF
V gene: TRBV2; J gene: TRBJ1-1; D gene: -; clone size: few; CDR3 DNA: TGTGCCAGCATTCCGGACAACTTGAACACTGAAGCTTTCTTT; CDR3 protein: CASIPDNLNTEAFF
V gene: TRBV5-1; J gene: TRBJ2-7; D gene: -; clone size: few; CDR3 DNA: TGCGCCAGCAGCCCCGGACAGAATGTCTTGAAACTGTACTTC; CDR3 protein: CASSPGQNVLKLYF